This T cell receptor beta chain came from a study of control samples from healthy donors and cancer patients. This table comes from immunoSEQ multiplex PCR, and its TCRdb copy is limited to in-frame clones, with some not included. This table has around 130,000 clones, 80% to 90% appearing once. The CDR3 is 17 residues long. Deletions cut 4 bases from V and 2 bases from J, with 19 bases between. Germline V CDR1 and CDR2: SEHNR, FQNEAQ (reference sequence). The sequenced sample consisted of blood. The chain couples TRBV7-9 to TRBJ2-3; D may be TRBD2 (6 bases). This TCR derives from a man younger than 45 in good health. Here the CDR3 reads CASSSARGSGITDTQYF. The CDR3 nucleotides are TGTGCCAGCAGCTCAGCCCGGGGTAGCGGTATCACAGATACGCAGTATTTT.